This record looks at one T cell receptor (beta chain) sequence and its context. The sample's treatment: randomized to nivolumab then ipilimumab (arm A) or the reverse (arm B). The sample is drawn from a study of sequential checkpoint blockade in melanoma. This CDR3 region has 14 residues. CDR1 and CDR2 (germline): SGHVS, FNYEAQ. Losses at the gene ends were 5 bases for V and 4 bases for J; bases not matched to a gene: 7. Produced via immunoSEQ multiplex PCR; TCRdb's table is partial and in-frame only. Altogether about 25,000 clones are present, over 60% being singletons, with the ten largest covering 22%.

The chain couples TRBV7-6 to TRBJ1-2; 7 bases are shared with TRBD1. The receptor was derived from a human donor with melanoma. The sequencing here drew on CD8+ T cells sorted from blood (inferred from file names), taken from a patient given nivolumab and ipilimumab in sequence. CDR3 region: CASSPGGTAYGYTF. In DNA, the CDR3 is TGTGCCAGCAGCCCCGGCGGGACAGCCTATGGCTACACCTTC.